These 9 T cell receptor beta chains came from one sample sequenced in a study of T-cell reconstitution after alpha-beta-depleted transplantation in children. Preparation of the TCRbeta library was carried out with unique molecular identifiers. Using its own MiXCR run on the PCR reads, TCRdb lists one record per CDR3 protein. The data show around 960,000 distinct CDR3 sequences, about 29% seen once. The sample in question was PBMCs, mostly from graft donor cells, obtained 360 days after TCRalphabeta/CD19-depleted stem cell transplant. These receptors all stem from a boy in the first two years of life who had a stem cell transplant for SCID, so the T cells may come from the graft donor.

This clonotype has more than one count but fewer than ten. J is TRBJ2-7 and V is TRBV19; 8 bases map to TRBD1. This CDR3 has 15 amino acids. With 5 bases clipped from V and 3 bases from J, the junction kept 9 bases outside the gene matches. CDR1 and CDR2 (germline): LNHDA, SQIVND (reference sequence). CDR3 sequence (DNA): TGTGCCAGTAGTTCCACCGGGACAGGCATCTACGAGCAGTACTTC. It encodes CASSSTGTGIYEQYF. The full variable domain, with the rest looked up from reference TRBV19 and TRBJ2-7, is DGGITQSPKYLFRKEGQNVTLSCEQNLNHDAMYWYRQDPGQGLRLIYYSQIVNDFQKGDIAEGYSVSREKKESFPLTVTSAQKNPTAFYLCASSSTGTGIYEQYFGPGTRLTVT.

This clonotype was counted a single time. The V and J genes are TRBV2 and TRBJ2-1; 9 nucleotides line up with TRBD1. Per germline, CDR1 SNHLY and CDR2 FYNNEI. The V segment lost 5 bases and the J segment 9 bases; nucleotides outside the gene matches: 8. The length of the CDR3 is 14 residues. The CDR3 region has the DNA TGTGCCAGCAGTTCGGACAGGGGAGGTGGTGAGCAGTTCTTC. The encoded protein is CASSSDRGGGEQFF. Full variable domain (outside the CDR3, taken from reference TRBV2 and TRBJ2-1): EPEVTQTPSHQVTQMGQEVILRCVPISNHLYFYWYRQILGQKVEFLVSFYNNEISEKSEIFDDQFSVERPDGSNFTLKIRSTKLEDSAMYFCASSSDRGGGEQFFGPGTRLTVL.

Comments on this clonotype: This may be a read error, as it is one base from a much larger clone. This chain uses TRBV10-3 with TRBJ2-4; D possibly corresponds to TRBD1 (6 bases). The CDR3 contains 13 residues. Germline values: CDR1 ENHRY, CDR2 SYGVKD. The germline V and J ends were trimmed by 8 bases and 7 bases, with 15 bases remaining between them. CDR3 loop: CAISLGALNIQYF. The CDR3 DNA reads TGTGCCATCTCGCTGGGGGCTCTGAACATTCAGTACTTC.

The chain couples TRBV4-2 to TRBJ2-3; D is perhaps TRBD2 (6 bases). The V end lost 5 bases, the J end lost 4 bases, and 10 bases lay between the germline ends. CDR3 size: 13 residues. Germline loops: CDR1 LGHNA, CDR2 YNFKEQ. CDR3 in DNA: TGTGCCAGCAGCTCCGGGGGATCAGATACGCAGTATTTT. As protein: CASSSGGSDTQYF.

This clonotype came up a few times. The chain uses TRBV20-1 and TRBJ1-4; D not resolved. The CDR3 contains 13 residues. V was cut by 2 bases and J by 3 bases, with 7 bases left in between. The germline CDR1 and CDR2 sequences are DFQATT and SNEGSKA (reference sequence). The CDR3 here is CSARPGANEKLFF. CDR3 in DNA: TGCAGTGCTAGACCCGGCGCTAATGAAAAACTGTTTTTT.

Only a few counts were recorded for this clonotype. V is TRBV4-1 and J is TRBJ2-1, with 8 nucleotides matching TRBD1. Germline CDR1 and CDR2: MGHRA and YSYEKL. The CDR3 length is 15 residues. The V and J ends lost 1 base and 5 bases, in that order; junction bases with no gene match: 4. The CDR3 DNA follows: TGCGCCAGCAGCCAAGGGGGGACAGGCAACAATGAGCAGTTCTTC. Translating it yields CASSQGGTGNNEQFF.

This clonotype was seen more than once but under ten times. V is TRBV5-1 and J is TRBJ1-1, with 9 bases aligning to TRBD1. V shed 5 bases, J shed 3 bases, and the junction held 5 bases outside the gene matches. Germline CDR1 SGHRS, CDR2 YFSETQ. The CDR3 is 14 amino acids. Here the CDR3 reads CASSGQGLYTEAFF. DNA for the CDR3: TGCGCCAGCAGTGGACAGGGGTTATACACTGAAGCTTTCTTT.

V is TRBV20-1 and J is TRBJ2-2, with D perhaps TRBD2 (5 bases). CDR1 and CDR2 from the germline V gene are DFQATT and SNEGSKA (reference sequence). Trimming removed 6 bases from V and 7 bases from J, with 12 bases in between. The CDR3 covers 12 residues. CDR3 bases: TGCAGTGCCCCGCGGGCAGGCGGGGAGCTGTTTTTT. Protein product: CSAPRAGGELFF.

The gene calls are TRBV11-1 and TRBJ2-5; D possibly matches TRBD1 or TRBD2 (6 bases each). The ends were cut back, 1 base at V and 4 bases at J, with 13 bases in the middle. CDR1 and CDR2 (germline): SGHAT, FQDESV (reference sequence). The CDR3 has 15 residues. CDR3 DNA: TGTGCCAGCAGCTTAGACAGGGAGGAGGGAGAGACCCAGTACTTC. Translated, it gives CASSLDREEGETQYF.